Listed below are T cell receptor beta chains from one sample, sequenced in a study of metastatic and nonmetastatic thyroid tumors. TCRdb re-called clones via MiXCR from the PCR reads. This sample has about 21,000 clones, with around 18% found just once. The specimen sequenced was blood. These receptors were collected from a male donor with papillary thyroid cancer or a benign thyroid nodule (not recorded which). Some clones in this sample may be carry-over from other donors' samples. The CDR3 runs from the conserved cysteine through the conserved F or W. The order of the fields is V gene, clone size, D gene, J gene, CDR3 DNA, CDR3 protein. A D gene is named only where the DNA matches it firmly. Clone size appears in some rows only: once, few, many, or a class for an expanded clone.

TRBV11-1	.	.	TRBJ2-7	TGTGCCAGCAGCTCGCCCGCTAGCTGCGGGGTCTACGAGCAGTACTTC	CASSSPASCGVYEQYF
TRBV24-1	many	TRBD1	TRBJ2-3	TGTGCCACCAGTGCCATGACAGGGATCCCAGATACGCAGTATTTT	CATSAMTGIPDTQYF
TRBV2	few	TRBD1	TRBJ1-2	TGTGCCAGCAGGGCACCGGGACAGGCGATAAACTATGGCTACACCTTC	CASRAPGQAINYGYTF
TRBV20-1	.	.	TRBJ1-2	TGCAGTGCTAGAGCCCTAACGACATTAACGGATGGCTACACCTTC	CSARALTTLTDGYTF
TRBV5-1	.	TRBD2	TRBJ2-3	TGCGCCAGCAGCGATGGGACTAGCTGGGGTGGGGATACTCAGTATTTT	CASSDGTSWGGDTQYF
TRBV3-1	once	.	TRBJ1-6	TGTGCCAGCAGCCAAGGCAGGGGATTGGATTCACCCCTCCACTTT	CASSQGRGLDSPLHF
TRBV14	many	TRBD1	TRBJ2-3	TGTGCCAGCAGCCCACTACAGGGGGCATCGTCCGCAGATACGCAGTATTTT	CASSPLQGASSADTQYF
TRBV18	many	.	TRBJ2-5	TGTGCCAGCTCACCACCGGAGGGGCTGACCCAGTACTTC	CASSPPEGLTQYF
TRBV28	many	.	TRBJ1-1	TGTGCCAGCAGTTTATCCCCAGGGATTAACACTGAAGCTTTCTTT	CASSLSPGINTEAFF
TRBV25-1	many	TRBD1	TRBJ1-6	TGTGCCAGCAGTGGGGACAGGGCTACAAATTCACCCCTCCACTTT	CASSGDRATNSPLHF
TRBV5-4	few	TRBD1	TRBJ2-3	TGTGCCAGCAGCCCCGGCAGGGGGTACACAGATACGCAGTATTTT	CASSPGRGYTDTQYF
TRBV5-1	.	.	TRBJ2-2	TGCGCCAGCAGCTTACAGGGTACTGGGAATTTCGGGGAGCTGTTTTTT	CASSLQGTGNFGELFF
TRBV5-1	many	.	TRBJ1-6	TGCGCCAGCAGCTTGACGGTTAATTCACCCCTCCACTTT	CASSLTVNSPLHF
TRBV12-3/TRBV12-4	.	TRBD1	TRBJ2-3	TGTGCCAGCAGTTTAAGAGTAACAGGGGAGACAGATACGCAGTATTTT	CASSLRVTGETDTQYF
TRBV11-3	medium-sized	.	TRBJ1-2	TGTGCCAGCAGCTTAGATAACTATGGCTACACCTTC	CASSLDNYGYTF
TRBV11-2	many	.	TRBJ2-7	TGTGCCAGCAGCTTAGAGGGCACGGCCTACGAGCAGTACTTC	CASSLEGTAYEQYF
TRBV20-1	.	.	TRBJ1-1	TGCAGTGCTAGAGGATGGGTGCACACTGAAGCTTTCTTT	CSARGWVHTEAFF
TRBV27	medium-sized	TRBD2	TRBJ2-7	TGTGCCAGCAGTCTAGGACTAGCGGGAGCCTACGAGCAGTACTTC	CASSLGLAGAYEQYF
TRBV28	many	.	TRBJ1-1	TGTGCCAGCCTGTCGTGGGCAATGAACACTGAAGCTTTCTTT	CASLSWAMNTEAFF
TRBV12-3/TRBV12-4	many	.	TRBJ1-5	TGTGCCAGCAGTTTAAGAGTAGTGGAACAGCCCCAGCATTTT	CASSLRVVEQPQHF
TRBV6-5	medium-sized	.	TRBJ1-6	TGTGCCAGCAGTTACTCTTCACCCTGGGAGTCACCCCTCCACTTT	CASSYSSPWESPLHF
TRBV30	.	.	TRBJ2-7	TGTGCCTGGAGTGTAAGCTACGAGCAGTACTTC	CAWSVSYEQYF
TRBV6-1	.	TRBD2	TRBJ2-7	TGTGCCAGCAGCCGTAGCGGGCGATACGAGCAGTACTTC	CASSRSGRYEQYF
TRBV12-3/TRBV12-4	medium-sized	.	TRBJ2-7	TGTGCCAGCAGTTTATCCCTTGTGAAGCAGTACTTC	CASSLSLVKQYF
TRBV6-2/TRBV6-3	.	TRBD2	TRBJ2-4	TGTGCCAGCACCCAAGGTCAGGTTATAGCGGGAGGGCCGGGTGCCAAAAACATTCAGTACTTC	CASTQGQVIAGGPGAKNIQYF
TRBV4-1	many	.	TRBJ2-5	TGCGCCAGCAGCCAAGAACGCCCTGGGGAGACCCAGTACTTC	CASSQERPGETQYF
TRBV27	few	TRBD2	TRBJ2-1	TGTGCCAGCAGTTTCCCGACTAGCGGGAGTAGGCAGTTCTTC	CASSFPTSGSRQFF
TRBV19	many	.	TRBJ2-1	TGTGCCAGTTCGGACATCAGCATCTACAATGAGCAGTTCTTC	CASSDISIYNEQFF
TRBV30	medium-sized	.	TRBJ1-2	TGTGCCTGGAGTGTACTCGAGGGCAGCTACACCTTC	CAWSVLEGSYTF
TRBV27	medium-sized	.	TRBJ1-1	TGTGCCAACAGTTTGGGCAGTATGAACACTGAAGCTTTCTTT	CANSLGSMNTEAFF
TRBV20-1	many	TRBD1	TRBJ1-5	TGCAGTGCTAGTGGGACAGAAGTATCTCAGCCCCAGCATTTT	CSASGTEVSQPQHF
TRBV6-1	medium-sized	.	TRBJ1-5	TGTGCCAGCGGTGACCTCGGACATCAGCCCCAGCATTTT	CASGDLGHQPQHF
TRBV7-8	many	TRBD2	TRBJ2-2	TGTGCCAGCAGCTCCCGACTAGCGGGGTACACCGGGGAGCTGTTTTTT	CASSSRLAGYTGELFF
TRBV20-1	many	TRBD1	TRBJ2-7	TGCAGTGCCCCGGACAGGGGGCTCTACGAGCAGTACTTC	CSAPDRGLYEQYF
TRBV6-1	many	TRBD1	TRBJ2-3	TGTGCCAGCAGTGAAAGCAGGGGGAGCACAGATACGCAGTATTTT	CASSESRGSTDTQYF